Listed below are T cell receptor beta chains from one sample, sequenced in a study of shared clonotypes between healthy human individuals. Generated by immunoSEQ multiplex PCR, the TCRdb table keeps only in-frame clones and is missing some. The top ten clones hold approximately 1.5% of a sample with under 1,100,000 clones, approximately 70% of them seen once. Sequencing used memory CD4+ T cells sorted from blood. Every receptor here comes from a man between 18 and 29 years old in good health. Both conserved end residues are part of each CDR3. D genes are given only for firm matches. A clone size is listed for some rows: how often the clone was seen (once, few, many), or a class if it is expanded.

size: NA; J: TRBJ2-3; V: TRBV5-6; D: TRBD2; CDR3: CASSLKSGRPADTQYF; DNA: TGTGCCAGCAGCTTGAAGAGCGGGAGGCCAGCCGATACGCAGTATTTT
size: NA; J: TRBJ2-3; V: TRBV9; D: NA; CDR3: CASSVDVMGRTDTQYF; DNA: TGTGCCAGCAGCGTAGACGTAATGGGACGGACAGATACGCAGTATTTT
size: NA; J: TRBJ2-1; V: TRBV7-9; D: NA; CDR3: CASSYREEQFF; DNA: TGTGCCAGCAGTTACAGGGAGGAGCAGTTCTTC
size: NA; J: TRBJ2-1; V: TRBV5-1; D: TRBD2; CDR3: CASSPQGEGEQFF; DNA: TGCGCCAGCAGCCCCCAAGGGGAGGGTGAGCAGTTCTTC
size: once; J: TRBJ2-3; V: TRBV4-1; D: TRBD2; CDR3: CASRDLAGGTDTQYF; DNA: TGCGCCAGCAGAGATTTAGCGGGGGGGACAGATACGCAGTATTTT
size: NA; J: TRBJ2-1; V: TRBV25-1; D: NA; CDR3: CASSRAPGQPFANEQFF; DNA: TGTGCCAGCAGTCGGGCCCCGGGGCAGCCATTTGCAAATGAGCAGTTCTTC
size: NA; J: TRBJ2-2; V: TRBV10-3; D: NA; CDR3: CAISDPGLAGELFF; DNA: TGTGCCATCAGTGACCCGGGTTTGGCCGGGGAGCTGTTTTTT
size: NA; J: TRBJ1-6; V: TRBV5-4; D: NA; CDR3: CASSLVQGSANSPLHF; DNA: TGTGCCAGCAGCTTGGTCCAGGGTTCGGCTAATTCACCCCTCCACTTT
size: NA; J: TRBJ2-2; V: TRBV7-3; D: NA; CDR3: CASSPPGQTTGELFF; DNA: TGTGCCAGCAGCCCTCCCGGACAGACCACCGGGGAGCTGTTTTTT
size: NA; J: TRBJ2-7; V: TRBV7-8; D: TRBD1; CDR3: CASSLVDRVRYEQYF; DNA: TGTGCCAGCAGCTTGGTGGACAGGGTGAGATACGAGCAGTACTTC
size: NA; J: TRBJ2-7; V: TRBV5-5; D: NA; CDR3: CASSENPGVSYEQYF; DNA: TGTGCCAGCAGCGAAAACCCCGGAGTATCCTACGAGCAGTACTTC
size: NA; J: TRBJ1-2; V: TRBV5-4; D: TRBD1; CDR3: CASSWGLPGQGHGYTF; DNA: TGTGCCAGCAGCTGGGGCCTACCGGGACAGGGGCATGGCTACACCTTC
size: NA; J: TRBJ1-4; V: TRBV10-2; D: TRBD1; CDR3: CASIPSTGTNEKLFF; DNA: TGCGCCAGCATCCCCTCGACAGGGACTAATGAAAAACTGTTTTTT
size: NA; J: TRBJ2-7; V: TRBV6-5; D: NA; CDR3: CASTPSDTSSYEQYF; DNA: TGTGCCAGCACCCCATCGGACACTAGCTCCTACGAGCAGTACTTC
size: once; J: TRBJ1-6; V: TRBV27; D: NA; CDR3: CASSFWPDGNSPLHF; DNA: TGTGCCAGCAGTTTTTGGCCGGACGGCAATTCACCCCTCCACTTT
size: once; J: TRBJ1-4; V: TRBV5-1; D: TRBD1; CDR3: CASSDAQGRSEKLFF; DNA: TGCGCCAGCAGCGACGCACAGGGGAGAAGTGAAAAACTGTTTTTT
size: once; J: TRBJ2-7; V: TRBV4-3; D: NA; CDR3: CASSQDSSYEQYF; DNA: TGCGCCAGCAGCCAAGATTCGTCCTACGAGCAGTACTTC
size: NA; J: TRBJ2-1; V: TRBV2; D: NA; CDR3: CASSGGHSRYNEQFF; DNA: TGTGCCAGCAGTGGGGGACACTCAAGGTACAATGAGCAGTTCTTC
size: few; J: TRBJ1-1; V: TRBV2; D: NA; CDR3: CASSERQYTEAFF; DNA: TGTGCCAGCAGTGAGCGGCAGTACACTGAAGCTTTCTTT
size: NA; J: TRBJ1-3; V: TRBV27; D: NA; CDR3: CASSLAEGNTIYF; DNA: TGTGCCAGCAGCCTAGCAGAGGGAAACACCATATATTTT
size: NA; J: TRBJ1-1; V: TRBV19; D: NA; CDR3: CASSMGPLNTEAFF; DNA: TGTGCCAGTAGTATGGGACCGTTGAACACTGAAGCTTTCTTT
size: NA; J: TRBJ1-6; V: TRBV5-1; D: NA; CDR3: CASSLEAVGNSPLHF; DNA: TGCGCCAGCAGCTTGGAGGCAGTCGGGAATTCACCCCTCCACTTT
size: NA; J: TRBJ2-5; V: TRBV30; D: TRBD1; CDR3: CAWWRTGGETQYF; DNA: TGTGCCTGGTGGAGGACAGGGGGGGAGACCCAGTACTTC
size: NA; J: TRBJ2-1; V: TRBV18; D: TRBD2; CDR3: CASSPMGLADNEQFF; DNA: TGTGCCAGCTCACCAATGGGACTAGCGGACAATGAGCAGTTCTTC
size: few; J: TRBJ1-1; V: TRBV19; D: NA; CDR3: CASSMSQTLNTEAFF; DNA: TGTGCCAGTAGTATGTCACAGACCTTGAACACTGAAGCTTTCTTT
size: NA; J: TRBJ2-7; V: TRBV6-1; D: NA; CDR3: CASSEAPGQPYEQYF; DNA: TGTGCCAGCAGTGAAGCGCCGGGACAACCCTACGAGCAGTACTTC
size: NA; J: TRBJ2-3; V: TRBV6-1; D: NA; CDR3: CASGERLGGANTQYF; DNA: TGTGCCAGCGGAGAACGCCTGGGGGGGGCTAATACGCAGTATTTT
size: few; J: TRBJ1-1; V: TRBV6-5; D: NA; CDR3: CASSSRQGNTEAFF; DNA: TGTGCCAGCAGTTCCCGGCAGGGAAACACTGAAGCTTTCTTT
size: once; J: TRBJ1-2; V: TRBV18; D: TRBD1; CDR3: CASSPDTGVNYGYTF; DNA: TGTGCCAGCTCACCAGATACAGGGGTAAACTATGGCTACACCTTC
size: NA; J: TRBJ2-7; V: TRBV10-3; D: TRBD1; CDR3: CAISERTGVEQYF; DNA: TGTGCCATCAGTGAGCGGACAGGGGTCGAGCAGTACTTC
size: once; J: TRBJ2-5; V: TRBV5-1; D: NA; CDR3: CASSLGAGGKGQETQYF; DNA: TGCGCCAGCAGCCTCGGTGCAGGAGGGAAAGGACAAGAGACCCAGTACTTC
size: NA; J: TRBJ2-1; V: TRBV11-3; D: NA; CDR3: CASSLGAAANEQFF; DNA: TGTGCCAGCAGCTTAGGGGCAGCGGCCAATGAGCAGTTCTTC
size: NA; J: TRBJ2-1; V: TRBV7-8; D: NA; CDR3: CASTPERAGEQFF; DNA: TGTGCCAGCACCCCGGAGAGGGCAGGTGAGCAGTTCTTC
size: few; J: TRBJ1-1; V: TRBV15; D: NA; CDR3: CATSRETGTLNTEAFF; DNA: TGTGCCACCAGCAGAGAAACAGGGACACTGAACACTGAAGCTTTCTTT
size: once; J: TRBJ2-1; V: TRBV30; D: NA; CDR3: CAWSVTLYNEQFF; DNA: TGTGCCTGGAGTGTAACTCTCTACAATGAGCAGTTCTTC
size: NA; J: TRBJ1-3; V: TRBV6-5; D: NA; CDR3: CASTAAGSGNTIYF; DNA: TGTGCCAGCACCGCCGCCGGCTCTGGAAACACCATATATTTT
size: NA; J: TRBJ2-2; V: TRBV5-1; D: NA; CDR3: CASSRVDGTPGELFF; DNA: TGCGCCAGCAGTAGGGTGGATGGAACACCGGGGGAGCTGTTTTTT
size: NA; J: TRBJ1-6; V: TRBV30; D: NA; CDR3: CAWKTGTYNSPLHF; DNA: TGTGCCTGGAAGACCGGGACCTATAATTCACCCCTCCACTTT
size: NA; J: TRBJ2-1; V: TRBV10-3; D: NA; CDR3: CAISESRQIKEQFF; DNA: TGTGCCATCAGTGAGTCTCGACAGATAAAGGAGCAGTTCTTC
size: NA; J: TRBJ1-1; V: TRBV5-4; D: NA; CDR3: CASSLDPMNTEAFF; DNA: TGTGCCAGCAGCTTGGACCCTATGAACACTGAAGCTTTCTTT
size: NA; J: TRBJ2-1; V: TRBV7-9; D: NA; CDR3: CASSLALATYNEQFF; DNA: TGTGCCAGCAGCTTAGCACTAGCAACCTACAATGAGCAGTTCTTC
size: NA; J: TRBJ1-1; V: TRBV9; D: NA; CDR3: CASQGMDTEAFF; DNA: TGTGCCAGCCAGGGGATGGATACTGAAGCTTTCTTT
size: NA; J: TRBJ1-5; V: TRBV6-6; D: NA; CDR3: CASTLWGSNQPQHF; DNA: TGTGCCAGCACCTTATGGGGAAGCAATCAGCCCCAGCATTTT
size: NA; J: TRBJ1-2; V: TRBV9; D: NA; CDR3: CASSVEVGYGYTF; DNA: TGTGCCAGCAGCGTAGAGGTTGGCTATGGCTACACCTTC
size: NA; J: TRBJ1-1; V: TRBV9; D: NA; CDR3: CASSLVEGYTEAFF; DNA: TGTGCCAGCAGTCTCGTAGAGGGTTACACTGAAGCTTTCTTT
size: few; J: TRBJ1-5; V: TRBV6-6; D: NA; CDR3: CASSYPLRPQHF; DNA: TGTGCCAGCAGTTACCCGTTACGGCCCCAGCATTTT
size: NA; J: TRBJ2-3; V: TRBV18; D: NA; CDR3: CASSPSIARGTDTQYF; DNA: TGTGCCAGCTCACCCTCGATCGCTAGGGGGACAGATACGCAGTATTTT
size: NA; J: TRBJ2-5; V: TRBV28; D: NA; CDR3: CASSRRETQYF; DNA: TGTGCCAGCAGCAGACGGGAGACCCAGTACTTC
size: NA; J: TRBJ1-2; V: TRBV6-6; D: NA; CDR3: CASRDDGNYGYTF; DNA: TGTGCCAGCAGAGACGACGGAAACTATGGCTACACCTTC
size: NA; J: TRBJ2-3; V: TRBV4-3; D: TRBD1; CDR3: CASSQDNNRGNTQYF; DNA: TGCGCCAGCAGCCAAGATAACAACAGGGGTAATACGCAGTATTTT
size: NA; J: TRBJ1-2; V: TRBV5-1; D: TRBD1; CDR3: CASSPRPTGDYGYTF; DNA: TGCGCCAGCAGCCCCAGACCAACAGGGGACTATGGCTACACCTTC
size: NA; J: TRBJ2-3; V: TRBV7-6; D: TRBD2; CDR3: CASSSGLAGGTDTQYF; DNA: TGTGCCAGCAGCTCGGGACTAGCGGGGGGAACAGATACGCAGTATTTT
size: NA; J: TRBJ2-3; V: TRBV5-4; D: TRBD2; CDR3: CASSLGRGGGDTQYF; DNA: TGTGCCAGCAGCTTGGGGCGGGGGGGCGGAGATACGCAGTATTTT
size: NA; J: TRBJ2-7; V: TRBV30; D: NA; CDR3: CAWARNGYEQYF; DNA: TGTGCCTGGGCCCGGAACGGCTACGAGCAGTACTTC
size: once; J: TRBJ2-7; V: TRBV12-2; D: NA; CDR3: CASRLPAQLPQGDRYEQYF; DNA: TGTGCAAGTCGCTTACCCGCCCAACTCCCACAGGGTGATAGGTACGAGCAGTACTTC
size: NA; J: TRBJ2-3; V: TRBV7-9; D: NA; CDR3: CASSLPAGASTDTQYF; DNA: TGTGCCAGCAGCTTACCGGCGGGGGCTAGCACAGATACGCAGTATTTT
size: NA; J: TRBJ1-2; V: TRBV29-1; D: TRBD1; CDR3: CSVGQAGGYTF; DNA: TGCAGCGTCGGACAGGCGGGTGGCTACACCTTC
size: NA; J: TRBJ1-1; V: TRBV5-8; D: NA; CDR3: CASTGQINTEAFF; DNA: TGTGCCAGCACGGGGCAGATAAACACTGAAGCTTTCTTT
size: NA; J: TRBJ1-6; V: TRBV11-2; D: NA; CDR3: CASRPIKGSKGGSPLHF; DNA: TGTGCCAGCAGACCCATCAAGGGTTCCAAAGGGGGTTCACCCCTCCACTTT